The next 12 T cell receptor beta chains were all read from a single sample in a study of early T cells in non-severe SARS-CoV-2 infection (dated by TCRdb to about 2021). Library preparation employed 5' RACE. Instrument used: NextSeq 500. TCRdb redid the processing of the public reads, applying fastp at Q25 and MiXCR, and retained in-frame beta chains. Identical CDR3 proteins give one entry, which carries the most common genes and DNA. Here the sample has around 52,000 distinct CDR3 sequences; 10% to 15% occur a single time. The top ten hold approximately 2.9% of the sample. Sequencing input: whole blood. These receptors originate from an adult who was a healthcare worker with PCR-confirmed SARS-CoV-2 infection or an uninfected control (not recorded which).

This clonotype occurred a few times. V is TRBV7-9 and J is TRBJ2-7; the D is unclear. From germline, CDR1 is SEHNR and CDR2 FQNEAQ (reference sequence). Trimming stripped 0 bases from V and 5 bases from J, with 8 bases between. This CDR3 has 13 residues. The CDR3 spells CASSLAGQDEQYF. The CDR3 nucleotides read TGTGCCAGCAGCTTAGCGGGCCAAGACGAGCAGTACTTC.

This clonotype was recorded a few times. The rearrangement links TRBV19 to TRBJ1-4; D unclear. CDR3 size: 14 residues. V lost 5 bases and J 2 bases, leaving 9 bases between the germline ends. Looked up from germline, CDR1 is LNHDA and CDR2 is SQIVND (reference sequence). CDR3 amino acids: CASSLTGTNEKLFF. The CDR3 region has the DNA TGTGCCAGTAGTTTGACCGGTACTAATGAAAAACTGTTTTTT.

This clonotype has ten or more counts. The chain is built from TRBV12-3 or TRBV12-4 and TRBJ1-1, with D hard to call. With 1 base removed from V and 0 bases from J, the gap between germline ends came to 9 bases. The CDR3 runs 15 residues. The CDR3 here is CASSLGLTLNTEAFF. In nucleotides, the CDR3 is TGTGCCAGCAGTTTAGGCCTAACACTGAACACTGAAGCTTTCTTT.

CDR3 region: CASSSPDRPYGYTF. The CDR3 nucleotides read TGTGCCAGCAGTTCCCCGGACAGGCCCTATGGCTACACCTTC. This chain joins TRBV28 and TRBJ1-2; 7 nucleotides match TRBD1. CDR3 length: 14 amino acids. V lost 4 bases and J lost 4; bases outside the gene matches: 6. Per the germline V gene, CDR1 is MDHEN and CDR2 is SYDVKM.

This clonotype came up many times. The V call is TRBV15, the J call TRBJ2-2; D uncertain. The CDR3 contains 16 residues. The germline V and J ends were trimmed by 5 bases and 0 bases, with 13 bases remaining between them. CDR1 is LNHNV, CDR2 YYDKDF, per germline (reference sequence). CDR3 DNA sequence: TGTGCCACCAGCCCCCGGCGTCCCGCGAACACCGGGGAGCTGTTTTTT. As protein: CATSPRRPANTGELFF. The complete variable domain, with remaining parts taken from reference TRBV15 and TRBJ2-2, reads DAMVIQNPRYQVTQFGKPVTLSCSQTLNHNVMYWYQQKSSQAPKLLFHYYDKDFNNEADTPDNFQSRRPNTSFCFLDIRSPGLGDTAMYLCATSPRRPANTGELFFGEGSRLTVL.

The rearrangement links TRBV5-1 to TRBJ2-3; D is tentatively TRBD1 or TRBD2 (5 bases each). The CDR3 runs to 14 residues. Between the trimmed V and J ends, which lost 4 bases and 6 bases, there was a span of 15 bases. Per the germline V gene, CDR1 is SGHRS and CDR2 is YFSETQ. DNA for the CDR3: TGCGCCAGCAGCCCCAACAGACAGCGGGATACGCAGTATTTT. It encodes CASSPNRQRDTQYF.

In regard to this clonotype: The final CDR3 position lacks the conserved phenylalanine or tryptophan, pointing to a likely read error. The V gene is TRBV6-6, the J gene TRBJ1-5; D ambiguous. The CDR3 loop spans 10 amino acids. The V gene's germline CDR1 is MNHNY and CDR2 SVGAGI (reference sequence). Trimming removed 5 bases from V and 9 bases from J, with 5 bases in between. DNA for the CDR3: TGTGCCAGCAGTCGAGGGCCCCAGCATTCT. The encoded protein is CASSRGPQHS.

This clonotype was picked up many times. The V gene is TRBV24-1, the J gene TRBJ1-2, with D maybe TRBD1 (5 bases). This CDR3 spans 16 amino acids. The V gene's germline CDR1 is KGHDR and CDR2 SFDVKD. Trimming shortened V by 3 bases and J by 2 bases, and 15 bases separated the two germline ends. CDR3 protein: CATSDPAGTGNYGYTF. The CDR3 coding sequence is TGTGCCACCAGTGATCCAGCCGGGACGGGCAACTATGGCTACACCTTC.

The chain employs TRBV4-1 and TRBJ2-2, with D perhaps TRBD2 (6 bases). V lost 0 bases and J 0 bases, leaving 17 bases between the germline ends. The CDR3 totals 19 residues. CDR1 and CDR2 (germline): MGHRA, YSYEKL. As DNA, the CDR3 is TGCGCCAGCAGCCAAGACCCGGGACTCCCTCCCGCGAACACCGGGGAGCTGTTTTTT. Its protein product is CASSQDPGLPPANTGELFF.

This chain connects TRBV12-3 or TRBV12-4 to TRBJ1-1; D not certain. The CDR3 extends over 13 amino acids. Trimming left V 3 bases short and J 2 bases short, with 7 bases between. CDR3 DNA sequence: TGTGCCAGCAGTTTCTACGGAAACACTGAAGCTTTCTTT. This translates into CASSFYGNTEAFF.

This clonotype was counted many times. CDR3: CSARAPSPGQRKYSNQPQHF. As DNA, the CDR3 is TGCAGTGCTAGAGCCCCCAGCCCGGGACAGCGAAAGTATAGCAATCAGCCCCAGCATTTT. This sequence joins TRBV20-1 and TRBJ1-5; 7 positions match TRBD1. This CDR3 spans 20 amino acids. Germline CDR1 and CDR2: DFQATT and SNEGSKA (reference sequence). J gave up 0 bases and V 1 base, and 18 bases lay outside the gene matches.

This clonotype was seen many times. The chain uses TRBV7-6 and TRBJ2-2; 12 bases map to TRBD1. CDR1 SGHVS and CDR2 FNYEAQ come from the germline V gene. With V trimmed by 6 bases and J by 6 bases, 11 bases remained unmatched. The CDR3 is 17 residues long. Here the CDR3 reads CASSKRPGQGAAGELFF. CDR3 sequence (DNA): TGTGCCAGCAGTAAGCGTCCGGGACAGGGGGCGGCCGGGGAGCTGTTTTTT.